Sequencing of this T cell receptor beta chain was carried out in a study of blood T cells in healthy people across ages. Isolation of PBMCs gave at least 6 million cells per sample. Deletions cut 0 bases from V and 3 bases from J, with 15 bases between. Germline V gene lookup returns CDR1 DFQATT and CDR2 SNEGSKA (reference sequence). The CDR3 sequence is 15 residues long. A J-beta primer mix and a sample-barcoded 5' primer were used in a second PCR of about 7 to 12 cycles. One entry per CDR3 protein, called by TCRdb with MiXCR from the 5' RACE reads. The repertoire includes about 900,000 distinct CDR3 sequences, approximately 59% of them detected once, and roughly 26% sits in the top ten.

The clonotype was recovered from a man aged 30 to 45 in good health. This chain links TRBV20-1 with TRBJ2-7; D uncertain. The sample consisted of blood. Written as DNA, the CDR3 is TGCAGTGCTAGAGATTGGAGTGTGACGGACTACGAGCAGTACTTC. This gives the protein CSARDWSVTDYEQYF.